The clone carrying this TCR beta chain was observed a handful of times. Its antigen is not known. The CDR3 is cut off 3 residues early in the read; its end comes from the germline J gene. Method: immunoSEQ multiplex PCR; TCRdb's copy keeps in-frame clones and lacks some. The repertoire consists of about 20,000 clones, none detected only once. The data derive from a study of T cell clonality in common variable immunodeficiency. Study-wide results and caveats: Fewer deletions and N-nucleotide insertions were reportedly seen in common variable immunodeficiency TCR beta sequences. CVID subjects had higher TCRbeta clonality than healthy controls, most marked in about a third.

Germline V gene data show CDR1 as MNHEY and CDR2 as SVGEGT. J gave up 3 bases and V 2 bases, and 1 base lay outside the gene matches. The CDR3 has 15 residues. The CVID group had about 14 females and roughly 30 males, mean age approximately 40. The specimen sequenced was peripheral blood mononuclear cells. This TCR came from a human donor with common variable immunodeficiency. This chain joins TRBV6-2 or TRBV6-3 and TRBJ1-5; 10 bases are a match to TRBD1. The CDR3 protein is CASSYGTGVNQPQHF. The sequenced part of the CDR3 DNA is TGTGCCAGCAGTTACGGGACAGGGGTCAATCAGCCC.